This T cell receptor beta chain comes out of a study of blood T cell repertoires in COVID-19. The overall study: The United States, Italy and Spain were the sources of the acute and convalescent COVID-19 samples.

While infection was still active, Seattle patients were enrolled and then followed longitudinally. Germline V gene sequence: CDR1 KGHSH, CDR2 LQKENI. The CDR3 consists of 19 residues. V lost 1 base to trimming and J lost 0 bases, with 16 bases between them. Source study methods: Reference gene primer amplification yielded estimated nucleated cell counts. The assay was immunoSEQ multiplex PCR, and TCRdb's table has in-frame clones only and misses some. V and J calls and clone size are those listed in that table; D and trimming were worked out from the DNA. The data contain more than 300,000 clones, 87% of them singletons.

This chain uses TRBV18 with TRBJ2-6; no clear D gene. This clonotype was sampled from a woman aged 45-65 years with COVID-19, enrolled during active disease. The sequenced sample consisted of peripheral blood. Written as DNA, the CDR3 is TGTGCCAGCTCACCACGAGACCCAGCAGGCCGCTCTGGGGCCAACGTCCTGACTTTC. Its translation: CASSPRDPAGRSGANVLTF. The whole variable domain, remainder taken from reference TRBV18 and TRBJ2-6, is NAGVMQNPRHLVRRRGQEARLRCSPMKGHSHVYWYRQLPEEGLKFMVYLQKENIIDESGMPKERFSAEFPKEGPSILRIQQVVRGDSAAYFCASSPRDPAGRSGANVLTFGAGSRLTVL.